Ten or more counts support the clone carrying this T cell receptor (beta chain). What it recognizes is unknown. Together with a sample-barcoded 5' primer, a J-beta primer mix was included in a second PCR lasting about 6 to 11 cycles. Through a template-switch adaptor with 12 random nucleotides, each cDNA molecule received a tag. MiXCR, run by TCRdb on the 5' RACE reads, gives a single entry per CDR3 protein. Of hundreds of thousands of distinct CDR3 sequences listed, roughly 31% were seen once; the top ten hold 15% to 19%. The germline gives CDR1 SNHLY, CDR2 FYNNEI. This CDR3 has 14 amino acids. Trimming removed 4 bases from V and 6 bases from J, with 16 bases in between. The record originates from a study of blood T cells in healthy people across ages. Findings of the study overall: Strongly correlated with naive T cell percentage was TCR beta diversity. Roughly linear age-related decline in beta diversity appeared, significant by age roughly 40.

The gene calls are TRBV2 and TRBJ2-7, with D possibly matching TRBD2 (5 bases). The sample was blood. The TCR comes from a woman over 75 in good health. The CDR3 protein is CASSVTGSPGEQYF. The CDR3 DNA sequence: TGTGCCAGCAGTGTAACGGGAAGTCCGGGCGAGCAGTACTTC.